This T cell receptor (beta chain) was captured in a study of blood T cell repertoires in COVID-19. Across the study: Samples of COVID-19 (acute and convalescent) were obtained from the United States, Italy and Spain. Nucleic acid was either cDNA or gDNA, and it came from T cells, B-cell-depleted T cells, or PBMCs.

Original processing notes: Estimated nucleated cell counts came from reference gene primer amplification. Generated by immunoSEQ multiplex PCR, the TCRdb table keeps only in-frame clones and is missing some. The V and J calls and clone size are taken from that table; D and trimming were inferred from the DNA. The sample includes about 330,000 clones, roughly 90% of them seen just once. From germline, CDR1 is SQVTM and CDR2 ANQGSEA. V lost 7 bases and J lost 9; bases outside the gene matches: 11. This CDR3 is built from 13 residues. This TCR came from a woman between 45 and 65 years old with active or convalescent COVID-19. The chain uses TRBV29-1 and TRBJ2-1; 8 bases are shared with TRBD2. Sample: peripheral blood. CDR3 nucleotides: TGCAGCGGTGCCTTCTCTACTAGCGGTGAGCAGTTCTTC. Translation: CSGAFSTSGEQFF.